The sequence of this T cell receptor beta chain was determined in a study of T cell responses to AZD1222 COVID-19 vaccine. This clone was detected only once. The data were produced by immunoSEQ multiplex PCR, yet TCRdb's version contains in-frame clones alone and is incomplete. This sample has about 180,000 clones; 80% to 90% occur once, and the top ten carry roughly 7.7%. Germline V gene sequence: CDR1 SGHVS, CDR2 FQNEAQ. The CDR3 consists of 17 residues. The V end lost 1 base, the J end lost 0 bases, and 10 bases lay between the germline ends. This material consisted of peripheral blood, taken on day 0 of AZD1222 vaccination. The V gene is TRBV7-8, the J gene TRBJ1-6; D call uncertain. The origin of this receptor is an adult in good health. The DNA of the CDR3 is TGTGCCAGCAGCTTAGTTAGGGTGAGCTCCTATAATTCACCCCTCCACTTT. Amino acids: CASSLVRVSSYNSPLHF.